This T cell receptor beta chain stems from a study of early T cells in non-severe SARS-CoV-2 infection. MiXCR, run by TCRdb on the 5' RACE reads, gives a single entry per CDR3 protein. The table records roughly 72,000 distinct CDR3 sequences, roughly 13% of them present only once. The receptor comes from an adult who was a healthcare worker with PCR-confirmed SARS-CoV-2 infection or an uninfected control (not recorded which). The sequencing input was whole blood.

The CDR3 region has the DNA TGTGCCAGCAGTTACTCCTCCCAGACAGGGAACACTGAAGCTTTCTTT. The encoded protein is CASSYSSQTGNTEAFF. The gene calls are TRBV6-2 or TRBV6-3 and TRBJ1-1, with a tentative D call TRBD1 (6 bases). The CDR3 has 16 amino acids. The germline V gene encodes CDR1 MNHEY and CDR2 SVGEGT. Trimming stripped 0 bases from V and 1 base from J, with 12 bases between.